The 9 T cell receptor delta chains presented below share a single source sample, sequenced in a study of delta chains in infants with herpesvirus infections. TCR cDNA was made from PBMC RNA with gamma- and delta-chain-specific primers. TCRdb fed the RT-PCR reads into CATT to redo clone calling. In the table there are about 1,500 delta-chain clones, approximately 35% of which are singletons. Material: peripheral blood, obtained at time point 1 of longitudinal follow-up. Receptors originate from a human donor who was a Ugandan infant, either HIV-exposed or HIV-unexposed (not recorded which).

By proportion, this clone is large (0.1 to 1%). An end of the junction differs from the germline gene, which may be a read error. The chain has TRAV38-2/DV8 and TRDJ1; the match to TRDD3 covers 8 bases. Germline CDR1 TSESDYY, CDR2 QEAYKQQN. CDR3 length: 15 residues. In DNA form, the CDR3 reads TGTGCTTATAAGAGCGGTGGGATACGGGCCGATAAACTCATCTTT. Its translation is CAYKSGGIRADKLIF.

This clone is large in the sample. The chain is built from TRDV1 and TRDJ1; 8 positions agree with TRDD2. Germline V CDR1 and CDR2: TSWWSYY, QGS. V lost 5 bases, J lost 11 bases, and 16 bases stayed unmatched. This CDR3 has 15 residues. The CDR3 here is CALGLSSYRYCCLIF. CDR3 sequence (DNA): TGTGCTCTTGGGCTGTCTTCCTACCGGTACTGTTGTCTCATCTTT.

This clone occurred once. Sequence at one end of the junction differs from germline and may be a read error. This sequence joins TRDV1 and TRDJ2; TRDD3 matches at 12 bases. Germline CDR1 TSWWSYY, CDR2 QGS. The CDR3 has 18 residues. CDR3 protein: CALGEILTGGYLTAQIFF. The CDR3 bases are TGTGCTCTTGGGGAAATACTTACTGGGGGATACTTGACAGCACAAATCTTCTTT.

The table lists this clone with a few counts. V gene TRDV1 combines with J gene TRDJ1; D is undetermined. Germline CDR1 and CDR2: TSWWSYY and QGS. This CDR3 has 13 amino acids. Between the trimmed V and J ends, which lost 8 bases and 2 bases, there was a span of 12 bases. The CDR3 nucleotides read TGTGCTCTTACTTCGAGGGTTACCGATAAACTCATCTTT. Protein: CALTSRVTDKLIF.

The CDR3 spells CACDQPVLGALTDKLIF. The CDR3 DNA sequence: TGTGCCTGTGATCAACCAGTACTGGGGGCCCTCACCGATAAACTCATCTTT. The V gene is TRDV2, the J gene TRDJ1, with TRDD3 identical over 8 bases. Germline loops: CDR1 GEAIGNYY, CDR2 EKD. This CDR3 contains 17 residues. With V trimmed by 4 bases and J by 1 base, 13 bases remained unmatched.

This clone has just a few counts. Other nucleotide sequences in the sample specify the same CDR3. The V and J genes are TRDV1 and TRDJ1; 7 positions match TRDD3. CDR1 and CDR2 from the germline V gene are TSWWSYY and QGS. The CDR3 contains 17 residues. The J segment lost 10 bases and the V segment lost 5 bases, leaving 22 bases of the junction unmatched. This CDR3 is CALGPRSPYRAGGLLIF. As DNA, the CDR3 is TGTGCTCTTGGGCCCCGGAGCCCCTACAGGGCTGGGGGCTTACTCATCTTT.

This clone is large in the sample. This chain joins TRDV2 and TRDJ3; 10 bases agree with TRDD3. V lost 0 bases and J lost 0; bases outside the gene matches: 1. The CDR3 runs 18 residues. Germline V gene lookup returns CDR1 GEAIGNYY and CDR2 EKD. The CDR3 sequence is CACDTVGDTSWDTRQMFF. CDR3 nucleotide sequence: TGTGCCTGTGACACCGTGGGGGATACCTCCTGGGACACCCGACAGATGTTTTTC.

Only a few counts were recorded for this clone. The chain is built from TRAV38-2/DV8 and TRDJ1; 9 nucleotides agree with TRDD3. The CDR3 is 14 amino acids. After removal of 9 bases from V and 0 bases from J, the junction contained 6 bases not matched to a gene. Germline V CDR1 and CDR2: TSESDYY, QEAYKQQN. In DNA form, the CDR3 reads TGTGCTTTCTCGGCTGGGGGATACACCGATAAACTCATCTTT. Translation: CAFSAGGYTDKLIF.

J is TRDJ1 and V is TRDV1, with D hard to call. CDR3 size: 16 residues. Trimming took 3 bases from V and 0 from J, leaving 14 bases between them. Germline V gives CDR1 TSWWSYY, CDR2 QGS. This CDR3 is CALGELRRSHTDKLIF. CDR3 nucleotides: TGTGCTCTTGGGGAGCTCCGGCGGAGCCACACCGATAAACTCATCTTT.